A single T cell receptor beta chain is shown here with its context. This entry belongs to a study of blood T cell repertoires in COVID-19. About the research overall: There were acute and convalescent COVID-19 samples, and they came from the United States, Italy and Spain.

This CDR3 has 13 residues. V lost 5 bases, J lost 5 bases, and 11 bases lay in between. Germline lookup yields CDR1 LNHDA and CDR2 SQIVND (reference sequence). Assay: immunoSEQ multiplex PCR; the TCRdb copy retains only in-frame clones and omits some. The repertoire has approximately 350,000 clones, about 88% of them found once; the top ten carry 7.3%. The genes are TRBV19 and TRBJ2-3; a possible D gene is TRBD1 (6 bases). Sequencing used peripheral blood. The TCR originated in a woman in her 70s with COVID-19, enrolled during active disease. CDR3 sequence: CASSPTGGDTQYF. The DNA for the CDR3 is TGTGCCAGTAGTCCGACAGGCGGAGATACGCAGTATTTT.